The clone carrying this T cell receptor (beta chain) was counted a few times. The antigen is undetermined. The germline CDR1 and CDR2 sequences are SGHRS and YFSETQ. This CDR3 is 14 amino acids long. Trimming pared 0 bases from V and 3 bases from J, leaving 7 bases between. Naive, central memory, regulatory and stem cell-like memory cells within the CD4+ compartment were sorted using CD45RO/CCR7/CD25/CD127/CD95/CD27. The data originate from a study of beta chain features in type 1 diabetes. Study results and limitations: Possibly, sequencing cDNA over-represented cells that had high TCR expression levels. Among patients, naive, central memory and Treg TCRB repertoires appeared more similar than among healthy donors.

The sequenced template was cDNA made from the entire isolated RNA. TCRdb's table, derived via immunoSEQ multiplex PCR, lists solely in-frame clones and lacks some. In the table there are hundreds of thousands of clones, approximately 12% of which are singletons. The sample taken for sequencing was naive CD4+ T cells from blood. This TCR came from a young man in good health. The gene calls are TRBV5-1 and TRBJ1-5, with D unresolved. The CDR3 loop is CASSLGQINQPQHF. The CDR3 DNA reads as TGCGCCAGCAGCTTGGGGCAGATCAATCAGCCCCAGCATTTT. Combining the CDR3 with reference TRBV5-1 and TRBJ1-5 gives the whole variable domain KAGVTQTPRYLIKTRGQQVTLSCSPISGHRSVSWYQQTPGQGLQFLFEYFSETQRNKGNFPGRFSGRQFSNSRSEMNVSTLELGDSALYLCASSLGQINQPQHFGDGTRLSIL.